This TCR beta chain was identified in a study of control samples from healthy donors and cancer patients (dated by TCRdb to the early 2020s). V is pared back by 2 bases and J by 6 bases, with 7 bases lying between the germline termini. There are 12 amino acids in the CDR3, from cysteine to phenylalanine inclusive. Only CDR3 DNA remains: 36 bases, in frame from the first base. In the germline V gene, CDR1 corresponds to MNHEY and CDR2 to SVGEGT. Library preparation employed the immunoSEQ multiplex PCR assay. The table comes from immuneACCESS by way of TCRdb, which keeps in-frame sequences with V and J called. Part of the clones is missing from these tables; in studies checked, under half for an unresolved V gene and the rest for unknown reasons. This sample lists just under 65,000 clones; almost 85% were detected once. The ten largest account for roughly 5% of the sample. Remarks on this clone: The antigen this receptor binds is unknown. No base-level quality is on record; no much larger clone is a single base apart.

In this chain, TRBV6-2 or TRBV6-3 is recombined with TRBJ1-2; a tentative D call is TRBD1 (5 bases match). Sequencing was done on a sample of blood. This sequence originates from a middle-aged man in good health. This receptor has the CDR3 CASSYGTDGYTF. Here is the DNA: TGTGCCAGCAGTTACGGGACGGATGGCTACACCTTC.